This T cell receptor (beta chain) derives from a study of blood T cell repertoires in COVID-19. Study as a whole: The United States, Italy and Spain were the sources of the acute and convalescent COVID-19 samples.

The trim removed 2 bases at V and 2 bases at J, leaving 7 bases unmatched. The CDR3 spans 16 residues. Germline V lookup: CDR1 MRHNA, CDR2 SNTAGT. TCRdb's table, derived via immunoSEQ multiplex PCR, lists solely in-frame clones and lacks some. The data contain roughly 200,000 clones, approximately 84% of them singletons. The sequence came from a woman between 65 and 79 years old with active or convalescent COVID-19. Sequencing was carried out using peripheral blood. The chain couples TRBV6-4 to TRBJ1-2; TRBD1 matches 8 bases. CDR3: CASSDTYRGTNYGYTF. For the CDR3, the DNA is TGTGCCAGCAGTGACACATACAGGGGGACCAACTATGGCTACACCTTC.